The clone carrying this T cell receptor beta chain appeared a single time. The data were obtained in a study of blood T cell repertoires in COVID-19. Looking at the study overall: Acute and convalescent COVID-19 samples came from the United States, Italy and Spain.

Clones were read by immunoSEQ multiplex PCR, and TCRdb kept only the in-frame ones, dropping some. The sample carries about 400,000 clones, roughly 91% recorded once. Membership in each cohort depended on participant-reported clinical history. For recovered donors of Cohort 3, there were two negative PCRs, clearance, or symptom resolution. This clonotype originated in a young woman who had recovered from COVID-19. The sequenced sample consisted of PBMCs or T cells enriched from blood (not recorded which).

The CDR3 loop reads CASSLRTGINSPLHF. In nucleotides, the CDR3 is TGTGCCAGCAGCTTACGGACAGGGATAAATTCACCCCTCCACTTT. The chain employs TRBV7-2 and TRBJ1-6; TRBD1 aligns across 8 bases. Germline V gives CDR1 SGHTA, CDR2 FQGNSA. V lost 2 bases and J lost 7; bases outside the gene matches: 4. The CDR3 is 15 residues long.